The 3 T cell receptor beta chains in this list originate from one sample, sequenced in a study of T-cell reconstitution after alpha-beta-depleted transplantation in children. Preparation of the TCRbeta library was carried out with unique molecular identifiers. From the PCR reads, TCRdb called clonotypes with MiXCR, one entry per CDR3 protein. Of hundreds of thousands of distinct CDR3 sequences listed, 11% are singletons. Here the sequenced sample was PBMCs, taken before TCRalphabeta/CD19-depleted stem cell transplant. The receptors come from a child less than two years old with acute myeloid leukemia, due to receive a stem cell transplant.

This clonotype was seen at least ten times. The CDR3 bases are TGTGCCAGCAGTTCAGGACAGCTCCTGTACAATGAGCAGTTCTTC. Its translation: CASSSGQLLYNEQFF. The J gene is TRBJ2-1, the V gene TRBV28, with D perhaps TRBD1 (6 bases). V was shortened by 4 bases and J by 4 bases, with 14 bases between the two germline ends. In germline, CDR1 is MDHEN, CDR2 SYDVKM. This CDR3 comprises 15 residues.

This clonotype occurred many times. This CDR3 reads CASSYWAGGPDTQYF. The CDR3 bases are TGTGCCAGCAGTTACTGGGCGGGAGGGCCAGATACGCAGTATTTT. V and J are TRBV6-5 and TRBJ2-3; 9 bases are a match to TRBD2. The CDR3 has 15 amino acids. V shed 1 base, J shed 4 bases, and the junction held 3 bases outside the gene matches. CDR1 and CDR2 (germline): MNHEY, SVGAGI.

In this sample, this clonotype turned up many times. The chain links TRBV3-1 to TRBJ1-1; D is unclear. The CDR3 runs 14 residues. CDR1 is LGHDT, CDR2 YNNKEL, per germline (reference sequence). V shed 1 base and J shed 0 bases, with 6 bases lying between them. The CDR3 sequence: CASSQGGVNTEAFF. The CDR3 bases are TGTGCCAGCAGCCAAGGCGGAGTGAACACTGAAGCTTTCTTT.